Each of the 11 T cell receptor beta chains below was sequenced from the same sample in a study of blood T cell repertoires in COVID-19. Some clones are missing from TCRdb's copy, which holds only in-frame ones; the method was immunoSEQ multiplex PCR. Of 300,000 to 350,000 clones listed, 88% are singletons. Sequencing used peripheral blood. The origin of the receptors is a woman between 65 and 79 years old with COVID-19, enrolled during active disease.

CDR3 protein: CASSEEGGQEKLFF. DNA for the CDR3: TGTGCCAGCAGTGAAGAAGGAGGGCAGGAAAAACTGTTTTTT. The genes are TRBV2 and TRBJ1-4; D gene uncertain. Trimming left V 1 base short and J 8 bases short, with 11 bases between. Per germline, CDR1 SNHLY and CDR2 FYNNEI. The CDR3 runs to 14 residues.

The CDR3 is CASTMGTGDQNQPQHF. CDR3 nucleotides: TGTGCCAGCACCATGGGGACAGGGGATCAAAATCAGCCCCAGCATTTT. V gene TRBV7-9 combines with J gene TRBJ1-5; 10 bases line up with TRBD1. V was pared by 7 bases and J by 4 bases, with 10 bases of the junction left unmatched. The CDR3 consists of 16 residues. From germline, CDR1 is SEHNR and CDR2 FQNEAQ (reference sequence).

The chain is built from TRBV19 and TRBJ1-6; perhaps TRBD1 as D (6 bases). Trimming shortened V by 10 bases and J by 10 bases, and 20 bases separated the two germline ends. This CDR3 is 14 amino acids long. Germline loops: CDR1 LNHDA, CDR2 SQIVND (reference sequence). CDR3 loop: CATCGALTGSPLHF. The CDR3 nucleotides are TGTGCCACCTGTGGGGCTTTAACAGGGTCACCCCTCCACTTT.

The genes are TRBV24-1 and TRBJ2-2; 7 bases are a match to TRBD1. Germline CDR1 and CDR2: KGHDR and SFDVKD. The CDR3 has 16 residues. J gave up 6 bases and V 3 bases, and 9 bases lay outside the gene matches. CDR3 nucleotides: TGTGCCACCAGTGATCAGGCAGTAGACAGGGCCGGGGAGCTGTTTTTT. It specifies CATSDQAVDRAGELFF.

This chain joins TRBV25-1 and TRBJ1-1; D remains unclear. Trimming left V 4 bases short and J 7 bases short, with 10 bases between. CDR1 and CDR2 from the germline V gene are MGHDK and SYGVNS. The CDR3 totals 12 residues. CDR3 residues: CASSVVEDEAFF. The CDR3 DNA reads as TGTGCCAGCAGTGTGGTTGAGGATGAAGCTTTCTTT. Combining the CDR3 with reference TRBV25-1 and TRBJ1-1 gives the whole variable domain EADIYQTPRYLVIGTGKKITLECSQTMGHDKMYWYQQDPGMELHLIHYSYGVNSTEKGDLSSESTVSRIRTEHFPLTLESARPSHTSQYLCASSVVEDEAFFGQGTRLTVV.

The CDR3 reads CASSRYWDRGADTQYF. CDR3 in DNA: TGCGCCAGCAGCCGATATTGGGACAGGGGGGCAGATACGCAGTATTTT. The chain combines TRBV4-1 with TRBJ2-3; 11 bases line up with TRBD1. V was pared by 4 bases and J by 4 bases, with 7 bases of the junction left unmatched. The germline CDR1 and CDR2 sequences are MGHRA and YSYEKL. The length of the CDR3 is 16 residues.

The chain joins TRBV2 to TRBJ2-3; 7 bases map to TRBD2. Germline V gene lookup returns CDR1 SNHLY and CDR2 FYNNEI. The CDR3 has 15 residues. J lost 0 bases, V lost 6 bases, and 6 bases had no gene match. The CDR3 bases are TGTGCCAGCAGCCTTACTAGCGAGAGCACAGATACGCAGTATTTT. This sequence encodes CASSLTSESTDTQYF.

The chain carries TRBV7-2 and TRBJ1-2; D might be TRBD1 (6 bases). V was shortened by 5 bases and J by 8 bases, with 21 bases between the two germline ends. The germline gives CDR1 SGHTA, CDR2 FQGNSA. CDR3 size: 15 residues. The CDR3 loop is CASSPGQSQIGGYTF. CDR3 nucleotide sequence: TGTGCCAGCAGCCCTGGACAGTCTCAAATAGGGGGCTACACCTTC.

The rearrangement joins TRBV12-5 to TRBJ1-2, with D perhaps matching TRBD1 (6 bases). Germline CDR1 reads LGHNT; CDR2 reads FRNRAP. CDR3 length equals 14 residues. V was shortened by 4 bases and J by 4 bases, with 13 bases between the two germline ends. The DNA of the CDR3 is TGTGCTAGTGGTTATACAGGGAGTTTCTATGGCTACACCTTC. Its translation: CASGYTGSFYGYTF.

V and J are TRBV30 and TRBJ1-1, with TRBD1 as a possible D gene (6 bases). CDR3 length: 13 residues. V was clipped by 5 bases and J by 7 bases, with 17 bases between them. Germline CDR1 is GTSNPN and CDR2 is SVGIG (reference sequence). CDR3 DNA: TGTGCCTGGGAATCGACAGGCGGGCTTGAAGCTTTCTTT. It encodes CAWESTGGLEAFF.

The CDR3, as DNA: TGTGCCAGCAGCTTAGGCAATAGCGGGGGTCAAGAGACCCAGTACTTC. This encodes CASSLGNSGGQETQYF. This chain connects TRBV7-2 to TRBJ2-5; 9 bases are a match to TRBD2. Germline V gives CDR1 SGHTA, CDR2 FQGNSA. V gave up 1 base and J gave up 2 bases; unmatched junction bases: 5. This CDR3 spans 16 amino acids.